The T cell receptor (beta chain) under discussion was sequenced for a study of T cell responses to AZD1222 COVID-19 vaccine (dated by TCRdb to the early 2020s). Regarding the research as a whole: A total of about 250 trial participants underwent TCR sequencing, of whom roughly 210 had received two doses of AZD1222 and approximately 25 had received two doses of the MenACWY control vaccine. Trial participants were enrolled into age subgroups of 18-55, 56-69 and 70-plus years, which contained 148, 28 and 57 TCR-sequenced participants, respectively.

What the work shows at the level of the full study, not this receptor alone: The 56-69-year group was small, and its depth increase did not reach significance, likely because of low power. Participants were mostly white British, with more females than males. The authors suggested clonal diversity may have been underestimated. Reportedly, close to half of the unique spike-specific TCRs recognized epitopes lying outside the regions that are mutated in the B.1.351 and B.1.1.7 variants. After two AZD1222 doses, both the breadth and the depth of spike-specific TCRs were significantly higher than at day 0 and than in MenACWY recipients. Conclusions about previously exposed vaccinees are limited, since just 5 to 7 AZD1222 recipients were seropositive for SARS-CoV-2 at baseline. The vaccine-associated CD4 TCRs covered the entire spike protein, and the dominant responses fell in regions 160-218 and 743-854. No day 14 peak-response samples were available, so repertoires were characterized only after the peak T cell response.

The CDR3 covers 12 residues, taking in both the cysteine and the phenylalanine. Only CDR3 DNA is held: 36 bases, read in frame from base 1. V lost 0 bases and J lost 5 bases; the stretch between them is 2 bases long. CDR1 and CDR2 were assigned from the germline V gene as SGHVS and FNYEAQ. The CDR3 regions of human TCRbeta chains were analyzed by immunosequencing. Regarding the original processing steps: Repertoire TCRs were checked for matches against a reference library of SARS-CoV-2-specific TCRs that had been generated using the MIRA antigen-specificity platform. Breadth was defined as the fraction of unique TCRs that were SARS-CoV-2-associated. Depth was defined as the fraction of total T cells that were SARS-CoV-2-associated. Using the MIRA data, each spike-specific TCR was mapped to the spike region that the TCR reacts to and placed in a CD4 or CD8 class. Log10-transformed breadth and depth values were compared by one-way ANOVA with Sidak's multiple comparisons tests. TCRdb limited this immuneACCESS table to in-frame rearrangements with V and J called. A share of clones is missing; checked studies link under half to unresolved V genes, and the rest is unexplained. The DNA gave D and trimming, while V, J and clone size come from that table. Across this sample there are some 120,000 clones, with approximately 85% seen only once. The top ten hold less than 5.5% of the sample.

About this clone itself: Its cognate antigen has yet to be identified. One base away there is no much larger clone; base qualities are not given.

The time point label for this specimen denotes: about 28 days (+/-7) after the second vaccine dose. AZD1222 recipients given second doses at about 4 weeks or at about 12 weeks were pooled, since spike-specific TCR depth and breadth were not found to differ between the two schedules. Vaccinee samples were obtained from the UK trials COV001 and COV002, which included a single-blind randomized controlled phase 2/3 trial of AZD1222 (ChAdOx1 nCoV-19) in healthy adults. Trial participant PBMC samples were collected at day 0 and day 28 after the second dose for TCRbeta chain sequencing. Rearrangement joined TRBV7-6 to TRBJ2-1, with an unclear D gene assignment. The sample here was peripheral blood, taken 28 days after the second AZD1222 dose. This sequence was found in an adult who received the AZD1222 COVID-19 vaccine. The CDR3 protein sequence reads: CASSLAHNEQFF. The DNA sequence is TGTGCCAGCAGCTTAGCGCACAATGAGCAGTTCTTC. The CDR3, completed at both ends by the reference TRBV7-6 and TRBJ2-1 genes, gives the full variable domain GAGVSQSPRYKVTKRGQDVALRCDPISGHVSLYWYRQALGQGPEFLTYFNYEAQQDKSGLPNDRFSAERPEGSISTLTIQRTEQRDSAMYRCASSLAHNEQFFGPGTRLTVL.